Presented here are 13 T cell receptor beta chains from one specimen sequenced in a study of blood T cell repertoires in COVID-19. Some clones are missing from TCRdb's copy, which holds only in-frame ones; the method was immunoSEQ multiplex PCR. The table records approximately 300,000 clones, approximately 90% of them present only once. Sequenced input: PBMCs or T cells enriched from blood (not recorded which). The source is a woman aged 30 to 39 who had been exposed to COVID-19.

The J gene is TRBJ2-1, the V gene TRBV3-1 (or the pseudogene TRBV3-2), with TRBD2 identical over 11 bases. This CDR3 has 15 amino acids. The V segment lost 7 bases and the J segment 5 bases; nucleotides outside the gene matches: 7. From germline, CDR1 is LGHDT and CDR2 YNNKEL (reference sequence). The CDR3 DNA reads TGTGCCAGCACCTTCGGGACTAGCGGTAACAATGAGCAGTTCTTC. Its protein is CASTFGTSGNNEQFF.

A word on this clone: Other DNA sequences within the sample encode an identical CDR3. The CDR3 DNA follows: TGCGCCAGCAGCCCAGGACAGAATCAAGAGACCCAGTACTTC. Translation: CASSPGQNQETQYF. The chain has TRBV5-1 and TRBJ2-5, with D perhaps matching TRBD1 (6 bases). Trimming cost V 4 bases and J 2 bases, with 12 bases left between them. The CDR3 length is 14 residues. Per germline, CDR1 SGHRS and CDR2 YFSETQ. Complete variable domain (other parts from reference TRBV5-1 and TRBJ2-5): KAGVTQTPRYLIKTRGQQVTLSCSPISGHRSVSWYQQTPGQGLQFLFEYFSETQRNKGNFPGRFSGRQFSNSRSEMNVSTLELGDSALYLCASSPGQNQETQYFGPGTRLLVL.

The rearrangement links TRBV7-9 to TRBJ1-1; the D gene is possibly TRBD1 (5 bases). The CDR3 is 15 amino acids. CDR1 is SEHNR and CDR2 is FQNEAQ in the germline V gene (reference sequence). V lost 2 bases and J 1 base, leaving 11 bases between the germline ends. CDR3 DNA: TGTGCCAGCAGCTTATTCGAGACAGCGAACACTGAAGCTTTCTTT. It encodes CASSLFETANTEAFF. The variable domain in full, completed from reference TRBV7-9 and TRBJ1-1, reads DTGVSQNPRHKITKRGQNVTFRCDPISEHNRLYWYRQTLGQGPEFLTYFQNEAQLEKSRLLSDRFSAERPKGSFSTLEIQRTEQGDSAMYLCASSLFETANTEAFFGQGTRLTVV.

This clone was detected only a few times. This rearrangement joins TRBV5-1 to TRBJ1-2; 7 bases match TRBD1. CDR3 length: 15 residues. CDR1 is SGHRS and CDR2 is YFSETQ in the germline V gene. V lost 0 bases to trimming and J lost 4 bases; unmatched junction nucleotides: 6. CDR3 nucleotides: TGCGCCAGCAGCTTGGGGGGACAGCAAACCTATGGCTACACCTTC. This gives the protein CASSLGGQQTYGYTF.

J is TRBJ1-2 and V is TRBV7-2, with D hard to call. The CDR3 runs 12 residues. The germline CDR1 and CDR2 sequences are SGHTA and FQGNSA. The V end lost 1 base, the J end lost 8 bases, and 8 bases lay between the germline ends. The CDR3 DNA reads TGTGCCAGCAGCTTAGAAGCGGCGGGCTACACCTTC. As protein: CASSLEAAGYTF.

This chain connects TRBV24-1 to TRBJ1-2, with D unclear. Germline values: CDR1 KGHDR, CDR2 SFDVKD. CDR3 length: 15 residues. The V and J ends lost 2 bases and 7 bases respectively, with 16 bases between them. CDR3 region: CATSDSSRGLGGYTF. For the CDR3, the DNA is TGTGCCACCAGTGATTCCTCGAGAGGTTTGGGTGGCTACACCTTC.

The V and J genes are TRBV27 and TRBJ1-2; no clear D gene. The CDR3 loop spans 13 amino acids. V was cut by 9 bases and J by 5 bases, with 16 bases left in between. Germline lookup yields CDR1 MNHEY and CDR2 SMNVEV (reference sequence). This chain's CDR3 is CASTTREGYGYTF. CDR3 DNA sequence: TGTGCCAGTACTACTCGAGAGGGTTATGGCTACACCTTC.

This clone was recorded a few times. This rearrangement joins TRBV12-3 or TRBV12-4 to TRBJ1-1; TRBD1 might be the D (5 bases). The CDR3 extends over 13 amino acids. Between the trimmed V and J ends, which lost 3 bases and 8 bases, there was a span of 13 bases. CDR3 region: CASSLGGEIEAFF. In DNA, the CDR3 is TGTGCCAGCAGTTTGGGAGGGGAAATAGAAGCTTTCTTT.

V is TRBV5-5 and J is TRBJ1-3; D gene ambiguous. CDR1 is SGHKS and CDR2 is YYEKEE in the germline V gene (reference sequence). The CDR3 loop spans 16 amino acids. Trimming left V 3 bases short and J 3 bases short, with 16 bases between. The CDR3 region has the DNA TGTGCCAGCAGCTCCCTCACCGGGGTAGTTGGAAACACCATATATTTT. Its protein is CASSSLTGVVGNTIYF. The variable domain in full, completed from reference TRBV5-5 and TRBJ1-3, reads DAGVTQSPTHLIKTRGQQVTLRCSPISGHKSVSWYQQVLGQGPQFIFQYYEKEERGRGNFPDRFSARQFPNYSSELNVNALLLGDSALYLCASSSLTGVVGNTIYFGEGSWLTVV.

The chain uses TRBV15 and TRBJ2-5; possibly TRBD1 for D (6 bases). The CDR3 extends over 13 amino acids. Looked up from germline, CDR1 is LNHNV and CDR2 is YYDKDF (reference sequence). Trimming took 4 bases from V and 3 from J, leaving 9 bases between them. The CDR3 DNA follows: TGTGCCACCAGCACGGACAGAGAAGAGACCCAGTACTTC. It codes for CATSTDREETQYF.

As DNA, the CDR3 is TGTGCCAGCAGCGCTCAGGGACAGGGGCCCTATGGCTACACCTTC. This sequence encodes CASSAQGQGPYGYTF. V gene TRBV2 combines with J gene TRBJ1-2; 10 nucleotides line up with TRBD1. There are 15 residues in the CDR3. J gave up 4 bases and V 6 bases, and 8 bases lay outside the gene matches. Germline V gives CDR1 SNHLY, CDR2 FYNNEI.

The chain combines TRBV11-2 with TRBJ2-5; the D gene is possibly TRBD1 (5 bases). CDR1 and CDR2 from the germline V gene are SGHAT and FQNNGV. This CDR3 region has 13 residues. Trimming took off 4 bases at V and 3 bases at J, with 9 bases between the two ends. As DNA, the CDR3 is TGTGCCAGCAGCTGGGAACAGGAAGAGACCCAGTACTTC. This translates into CASSWEQEETQYF.

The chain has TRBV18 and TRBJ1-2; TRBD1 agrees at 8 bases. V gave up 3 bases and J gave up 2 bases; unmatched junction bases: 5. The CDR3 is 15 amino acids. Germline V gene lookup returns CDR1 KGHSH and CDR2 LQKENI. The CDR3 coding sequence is TGTGCCAGCTCACCTCGAGGGGACAGGAACTATGGCTACACCTTC. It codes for CASSPRGDRNYGYTF.